This T cell receptor (beta chain) was recovered during a study of monozygotic twins with inflammatory bowel disease. UMIs were attached via template switching, each with a 6-nucleotide sample barcode. TCRalpha along with TCRbeta cDNA was subjected to two nested PCRs lasting around 15 and 9 cycles. With the 5' RACE reads reprocessed, TCRdb shows one record per CDR3 protein and no DNA. Its listing shows 300,000 to 450,000 distinct CDR3 sequences. CDR3 length: 15 amino acids. CDR1 is SGHRS and CDR2 is YFSETQ in the germline V gene. This sequence joins TRBV5-1 and TRBJ2-5; TCRdb's D gene call, TRBD2, goes unchecked for lack of DNA. This receptor was taken from a human donor with ulcerative colitis or Crohn's disease, or a healthy co-twin of an affected twin (not recorded which). Sequencing input: blood. CDR3 residues: CASAETSGGQETQYF.